One and the same sample provided the 10 T cell receptor beta chains below, sequenced in a study of blood T cell repertoires in COVID-19. The data were produced by immunoSEQ multiplex PCR, yet TCRdb's version contains in-frame clones alone and is incomplete. Of about 120,000 clones detected, just under 85% appear once; the ten largest clones hold less than 8%. The sample taken for sequencing was peripheral blood. These TCRs come from a man aged 65 to 79 with active or convalescent COVID-19.

This clone has only one observation. The V gene is TRBV7-3, the J gene TRBJ2-3, with D possibly being TRBD2 (6 bases). With 3 bases removed from V and 4 bases from J, the gap between germline ends came to 14 bases. The CDR3 sequence is 15 residues long. Germline CDR1 SGHTA, CDR2 FQGTGA. The CDR3: CASSFGTGAADTQYF. CDR3 bases: TGTGCCAGCAGCTTCGGGACTGGGGCGGCAGATACGCAGTATTTT. The variable domain in full, with the rest retrieved from reference TRBV7-3 and TRBJ2-3, is GAGVSQTPSNKVTEKGKYVELRCDPISGHTALYWYRQSLGQGPEFLIYFQGTGAADDSGLPNDRFFAVRPEGSVSTLKIQRTERGDSAVYLCASSFGTGAADTQYFGPGTRLTVL.

The chain uses TRBV7-9 and TRBJ1-4; TRBD1 agrees at 12 bases. Unmatched junction bases numbered 10, after V lost 5 bases and J lost 3 bases. This CDR3 is built from 18 residues. CDR1 is SEHNR and CDR2 is FQNEAQ in the germline V gene (reference sequence). As DNA, the CDR3 is TGTGCCAGCAGCCGTCTGAGGGACAGGGGGCGTTCTAATGAAAAACTGTTTTTT. This gives the protein CASSRLRDRGRSNEKLFF. The full variable domain, with the rest looked up from reference TRBV7-9 and TRBJ1-4, is DTGVSQNPRHKITKRGQNVTFRCDPISEHNRLYWYRQTLGQGPEFLTYFQNEAQLEKSRLLSDRFSAERPKGSFSTLEIQRTEQGDSAMYLCASSRLRDRGRSNEKLFFGSGTQLSVL.

The chain recombines TRBV18 with TRBJ2-6; tentative D call: TRBD1 (6 bases). Between the trimmed V and J ends, which lost 3 bases and 0 bases, there was a span of 12 bases. This CDR3 has 17 amino acids. CDR1 is KGHSH and CDR2 is LQKENI in the germline V gene. In DNA, the CDR3 is TGTGCCAGCTCACCGGCAGGGGCCGTCTCTGGGGCCAACGTCCTGACTTTC. Translation: CASSPAGAVSGANVLTF.

This clone was counted only a few times. The V call is TRBV19, the J call TRBJ2-5, with D perhaps matching TRBD2 (5 bases). Germline V gene lookup returns CDR1 LNHDA and CDR2 SQIVND (reference sequence). CDR3 length equals 13 residues. Trimming took 1 base from V and 3 from J, leaving 6 bases between them. CDR3 bases: TGTGCCAGTAGTATAGTGAGGGAAGAGACCCAGTACTTC. This codes for CASSIVREETQYF.

DNA of the CDR3: TGTGCCAGCAGCTTCTTCGGGTCAGACTTTTATGGCTACACCTTC. Encoded protein: CASSFFGSDFYGYTF. The chain employs TRBV7-9 and TRBJ1-2; no firm D call. Looked up from germline, CDR1 is SEHNR and CDR2 is FQNEAQ (reference sequence). Trimming left V 3 bases short and J 5 bases short, with 16 bases between. This CDR3 has 15 residues.

The chain links TRBV28 to TRBJ2-7, with 9 bases identical to TRBD2. Germline trimming cut 2 bases from V and 5 bases from J; bases unmatched to any gene: 4. Germline V gene lookup returns CDR1 MDHEN and CDR2 SYDVKM. The CDR3 covers 14 residues. CDR3 coding DNA: TGTGCCAGCAGTTTAGCGGGAGGGCCCGACGAGCAGTACTTC. Protein sequence: CASSLAGGPDEQYF.

The V call is TRBV5-4, the J call TRBJ2-2, with TRBD2 identical over 9 bases. Germline V gene lookup returns CDR1 SGHNT and CDR2 YYREEE (reference sequence). The CDR3 is 19 residues long. V was clipped by 0 bases and J by 1 base; unmatched bases: 10. CDR3 residues: CASSLAPGTSTENTGELFF. The CDR3 DNA is TGTGCCAGCAGCTTGGCCCCCGGGACTAGCACCGAGAACACCGGGGAGCTGTTTTTT. The full variable domain, rest sourced from reference TRBV5-4 and TRBJ2-2, is ETGVTQSPTHLIKTRGQQVTLRCSSQSGHNTVSWYQQALGQGPQFIFQYYREEENGRGNFPPRFSGLQFPNYSSELNVNALELDDSALYLCASSLAPGTSTENTGELFFGEGSRLTVL.

On this clone itself: The sample carries other DNA sequences with the same CDR3. The chain employs TRBV6-5 and TRBJ1-2, with TRBD1 matching over 7 bases. Unmatched junction bases numbered 2, after V lost 5 bases and J lost 5 bases. The CDR3 runs 12 residues. Germline values: CDR1 MNHEY, CDR2 SVGAGI. The CDR3 bases are TGTGCCAGCAGTAGACAGGGTTATGGCTACACCTTC. Translation gives CASSRQGYGYTF.

The chain links TRBV3-1 (or the pseudogene TRBV3-2) to TRBJ2-7; TRBD2 might be the D (5 bases). The germline CDR1 and CDR2 sequences are LGHDT and YNNKEL (reference sequence). Trimming removed 0 bases at V and 9 bases at J, with 9 bases between. The CDR3 is 12 amino acids. The CDR3 region is CASSQEGRGQYF. As DNA, the CDR3 is TGTGCCAGCAGCCAAGAGGGTCGGGGGCAGTACTTC.

The chain couples TRBV7-6 to TRBJ1-6; maybe TRBD1 (6 bases). Germline CDR1 and CDR2: SGHVS and FNYEAQ. V was shortened by 1 base and J by 7 bases, with 17 bases between the two germline ends. The CDR3 runs 17 residues. CDR3 coding DNA: TGTGCCAGCAGCTTAGGCACTTTGGCAGGGGTCAATTCACCCCTCCACTTT. Amino acids: CASSLGTLAGVNSPLHF.